The rows below give T cell receptor beta chains drawn from one sample of a study of cytomegalovirus exposure and HLA in healthy donors. Method: immunoSEQ multiplex PCR; TCRdb's copy keeps in-frame clones and lacks some. This table holds 150,000 to 200,000 clones, about 75% found once. The sequencing input was PBMCs. Every receptor here comes from a female donor in good health and CMV-seronegative. Both conserved end residues are part of each CDR3. Fields, in order: V gene, clone size, D gene, J gene, CDR3 DNA, CDR3 protein. A D gene is named only where the DNA matches it firmly. Clone size is not always given. Where it is, it says once, few, many or a class for expanded clones.

>TRBV7-3|NA|TRBD2|TRBJ2-3
TGTGCCAGCAGCCGGTCGGGGGGAACAGATACGCAGTATTTT
CASSRSGGTDTQYF
>TRBV5-4|NA|TRBD1|TRBJ2-7
TGTGCCAGCAGCCGTTTACAGGGGAATAAGGGCGAGCAGTACTTC
CASSRLQGNKGEQYF
>TRBV6-5|once|NA|TRBJ2-5
TGTGCCAGCACCCTAAGCGGAGGAGAGACCCAGTACTTC
CASTLSGGETQYF
>TRBV7-2|NA|TRBD2|TRBJ2-7
TGTGCCAGCAGCTTAGGGCTAGCGGGGCTCTCCTACGAGCAGTACTTC
CASSLGLAGLSYEQYF
>TRBV7-9|NA|TRBD1|TRBJ1-3
TGTGCCAGCAGCTTAACTTTTACAGGGGGAGGAAACACCATATATTTT
CASSLTFTGGGNTIYF
>TRBV18|NA|NA|TRBJ2-3
TGTGCCAGCTCACCCGGGGTACTCCGCACAGATACGCAGTATTTT
CASSPGVLRTDTQYF
>TRBV25-1|NA|NA|TRBJ1-1
TGTGCCAGCAGTGTAGACGGACACCAGAACACTGAAGCTTTCTTT
CASSVDGHQNTEAFF
>TRBV6-5|NA|NA|TRBJ2-7
TGTGCCAGCAGTTACAACAGGGTGGGCTACGAGCAGTACTTC
CASSYNRVGYEQYF
>TRBV5-4|once|TRBD2|TRBJ2-7
TGTGCCAGCAGCTTGGAACTAGCGGGGGGGTACGAGCAGTACTTC
CASSLELAGGYEQYF
>TRBV6-5|once|TRBD1|TRBJ2-1
TGTGCCAGCAGCCGGGACAGGGACAATGAGCAGTTCTTC
CASSRDRDNEQFF
>TRBV27|NA|NA|TRBJ1-2
TGTGCCAGCAGTTTAGGGGGCCAGCCCTATGGCTACACCTTC
CASSLGGQPYGYTF
>TRBV9|few|NA|TRBJ2-5
TGTGCCAGCAGCGTGGGTGGGAGCTCAGCAGAGACCCAGTACTTC
CASSVGGSSAETQYF
>TRBV10-3|NA|TRBD1|TRBJ2-1
TGTGCCATCAGTGATATATCCAGGGGGCTTGGCAATGAGCAGTTCTTC
CAISDISRGLGNEQFF
>TRBV5-1|NA|NA|TRBJ1-1
TGCGCCAGCAGCTTGGCACAGGGTTTGGGCACTGAAGCTTTCTTT
CASSLAQGLGTEAFF
>TRBV5-6|NA|TRBD1|TRBJ1-4
TGTGCCAGCAGCCGATACCGGGACAGCCCAATCATAACTAATGAAAAACTGTTTTTT
CASSRYRDSPIITNEKLFF
>TRBV5-1|NA|NA|TRBJ2-1
TGCGCCAGCAGCCGCAAGGAAGCAATGAGCGGCAAGCAGTTCTTC
CASSRKEAMSGKQFF
>TRBV2|NA|TRBD1|TRBJ1-2
TGTGCCAGCAGGGCGACAGGGGGGGTCTATGGCTACACCTTC
CASRATGGVYGYTF
>TRBV4-1|NA|NA|TRBJ1-3
TGCGCCAGCAGCCAAGCGGGTGGAAACACCATATATTTT
CASSQAGGNTIYF
>TRBV5-1|NA|TRBD2|TRBJ2-1
TGCGCCAGCAGCTTAAAGCGGGAGGGACTTAGCTCCTACAATGAGCAGTTCTTC
CASSLKREGLSSYNEQFF
>TRBV6-1|NA|NA|TRBJ1-5
TGTGCCAGCAGTGAGGAGAAGGCAGGGTCATATAGCAATCAGCCCCAGCATTTT
CASSEEKAGSYSNQPQHF
>TRBV7-3|NA|TRBD1|TRBJ1-2
TGTGCCAGCAGCGACCGACAATTAACAGGGGGTATTGCTGGCTACACCTTC
CASSDRQLTGGIAGYTF
>TRBV5-1|NA|TRBD2|TRBJ2-7
TGCGCCAGCAGCATCGGGACTAGCGGGACCCACTCCTACGAGCAGTACTTC
CASSIGTSGTHSYEQYF
>TRBV29-1|NA|TRBD1|TRBJ1-1
TGCAGCGTTGCAGGGGGTGATAGAACTGAAGCTTTCTTT
CSVAGGDRTEAFF
>TRBV5-4|NA|NA|TRBJ2-7
TGTGCCAGCAGCTTGCCCGGCAGGGCCTACGAGCAGTACTTC
CASSLPGRAYEQYF
>TRBV5-1|NA|TRBD1|TRBJ2-1
TGCGCCAGCAGCGTGACAGGGGGCTCCTACAATGAGCAGTTCTTC
CASSVTGGSYNEQFF
>TRBV2|once|TRBD1|TRBJ2-1
TGTGCCAGCAGGAAAGACAGGGGCGAGTACAATGAGCAGTTCTTC
CASRKDRGEYNEQFF
>TRBV5-6|NA|TRBD1|TRBJ2-2
TGTGCCAGCAGCCGACAGGGGACGGGGACCGGGGAGCTGTTTTTT
CASSRQGTGTGELFF
>TRBV25-1|few|NA|TRBJ1-6
TGTGCCAGCAGTGAAAATAACAGATTGGCCCCGAACCTCCACTTT
CASSENNRLAPNLHF
>TRBV29-1|NA|NA|TRBJ2-7
TGCAGCGTTGATCCAGGGCCCTCCTACGAGCAGTACTTC
CSVDPGPSYEQYF
>TRBV9|few|NA|TRBJ1-6
TGTGCCAGCAGCGTAGGAGAATATAGTTCACCCCTCCACTTT
CASSVGEYSSPLHF
>TRBV5-1|NA|TRBD1|TRBJ1-1
TGCGCCAGCAGCTCACAGGGGGGGGGCACTGAAGCTTTCTTT
CASSSQGGGTEAFF
>TRBV5-1|NA|NA|TRBJ2-3
TGCGCCAGCAGCCCAGGGCGGGATACGCAGTATTTT
CASSPGRDTQYF
>TRBV5-6|NA|NA|TRBJ2-3
TGTGCCAGCAGCTTGGTCGGCACAGATACGCAGTATTTT
CASSLVGTDTQYF
>TRBV7-9|NA|TRBD2|TRBJ2-2
TGTGCCAGCAAAGGACTAGCGGGATCGGCCGGGGAGCTGTTTTTT
CASKGLAGSAGELFF
>TRBV5-1|NA|NA|TRBJ1-2
TGCGCCAGCAGCTTTGGCACCGGGATCTCTTATGGCTACACCTTC
CASSFGTGISYGYTF
>TRBV20-1|NA|NA|TRBJ1-1
TGCAGGGGCTGGTCCACTGAAGCTTTCTTT
CRGWSTEAFF